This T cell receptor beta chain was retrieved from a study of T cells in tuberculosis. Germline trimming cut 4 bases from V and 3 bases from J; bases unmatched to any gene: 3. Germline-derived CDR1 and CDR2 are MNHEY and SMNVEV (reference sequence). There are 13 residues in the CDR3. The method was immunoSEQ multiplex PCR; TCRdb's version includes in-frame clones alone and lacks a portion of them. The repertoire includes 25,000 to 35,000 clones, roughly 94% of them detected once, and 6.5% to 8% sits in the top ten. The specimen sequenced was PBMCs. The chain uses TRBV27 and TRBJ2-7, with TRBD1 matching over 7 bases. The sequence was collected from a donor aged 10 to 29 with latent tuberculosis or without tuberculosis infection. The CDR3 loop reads CASSSRDSYEQYF. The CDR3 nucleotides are TGTGCCAGCAGTTCCCGGGACAGCTACGAGCAGTACTTC.